These 5 T cell receptor beta chains came from one sample sequenced in a study of T cell responses to AZD1222 COVID-19 vaccine (dated by TCRdb to about 2021). Library prep was done by the immunoSEQ multiplex PCR assay. This immuneACCESS table, as held by TCRdb, lists in-frame sequences with V and J called but not all clones. Of the missing ones, under half trace to an unresolved V gene in checked studies; the others have no known cause. Present in this sample are about 120,000 clones, approximately 90% of which were seen just once. More than 7.5% of the sample is held by the ten biggest clonotypes. The time point label corresponds to: baseline before first vaccination. This sample comprised peripheral blood, obtained on day 0 of AZD1222 vaccination. These receptors originate from an adult in good health.

The rearrangement links TRBV2 to TRBJ2-1; D perhaps matches TRBD2 (6 bases). The ends were cut back, 10 bases at V and 10 bases at J, with 20 bases in the middle. The CDR3 has 13 amino acids. The germline V gene has CDR1 SNHLY and CDR2 FYNNEI. The CDR3 sequence is CATLGLARPEQFF. DNA of the CDR3: TGTGCCACCTTAGGGCTAGCGAGACCAGAGCAGTTCTTC.

V and J are TRBV25-1 and TRBJ1-4; TRBD1 aligns across 9 bases. The germline V gene encodes CDR1 MGHDK and CDR2 SYGVNS. The CDR3 runs to 15 residues. With V trimmed by 3 bases and J by 8 bases, 7 bases remained unmatched. The CDR3 here is CASSDPGQGGEKLFF. CDR3 bases: TGTGCCAGCAGTGACCCGGGACAGGGAGGCGAAAAACTGTTTTTT.

In this sample, this clone turned up once. V is TRBV30 and J is TRBJ1-1; D gene unclear. Germline V gene sequence: CDR1 GTSNPN, CDR2 SVGIG (reference sequence). V was clipped by 5 bases and J by 0 bases, with 4 bases between them. The CDR3 runs 11 residues. CDR3 coding DNA: TGTGCCTGGGGGTTGAACACTGAAGCTTTCTTT. Protein sequence: CAWGLNTEAFF.

This clone was observed a handful of times. The V gene is TRBV7-2, the J gene TRBJ2-7; D assignment may be TRBD1 or TRBD2 (5 bases each). V lost 4 bases, J lost 2 bases, and 15 bases lay in between. This CDR3 comprises 15 residues. Germline CDR1 and CDR2: SGHTA and FQGNSA. The CDR3: CASSWDPQRTYEQYF. The CDR3 DNA is TGTGCCAGCAGCTGGGACCCCCAGCGAACCTACGAGCAGTACTTC.

This clone was recorded only once. The gene calls are TRBV30 and TRBJ1-5; D possibly corresponds to TRBD1 (5 bases). Trimming stripped 2 bases from V and 4 bases from J, with 12 bases between. The CDR3 is 14 residues long. Germline assignment: CDR1 GTSNPN and CDR2 SVGIG (reference sequence). Here the CDR3 DNA reads TGTGCCTGGAGTCACGGGGGGGGGAATCAGCCCCAGCATTTT. This gives the protein CAWSHGGGNQPQHF.